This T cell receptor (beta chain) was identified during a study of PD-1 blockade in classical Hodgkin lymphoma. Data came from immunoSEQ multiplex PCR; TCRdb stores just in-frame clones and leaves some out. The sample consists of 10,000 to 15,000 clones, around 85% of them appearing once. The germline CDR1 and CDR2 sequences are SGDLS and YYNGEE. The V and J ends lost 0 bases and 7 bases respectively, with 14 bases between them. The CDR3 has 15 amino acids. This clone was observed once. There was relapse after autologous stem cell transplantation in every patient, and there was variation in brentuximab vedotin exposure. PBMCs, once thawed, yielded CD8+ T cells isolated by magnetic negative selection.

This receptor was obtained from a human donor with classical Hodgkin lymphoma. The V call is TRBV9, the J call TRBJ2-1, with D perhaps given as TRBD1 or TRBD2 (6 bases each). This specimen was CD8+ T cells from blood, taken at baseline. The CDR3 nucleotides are TGTGCCAGCAGCGTAGAGGGGGGTCTAGGGAATGAGCAGTTCTTC. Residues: CASSVEGGLGNEQFF.